This T cell receptor (beta chain) was sequenced for a study of T-cell reconstitution after alpha-beta-depleted transplantation in children. Notes on the study in general: Two months or so post-transplant, alpha-beta T cells reportedly derived from several hundred expanded graft clones. A year post-transplant, T-cell counts and diversity derived mostly from newly produced T cells. Some patients' high day-60 TCRbeta diversity was attributed to recipient cells surviving conditioning.

TCRbeta library preparation incorporated unique molecular identifiers. Via MiXCR, TCRdb re-called the PCR reads, giving one row per CDR3 protein. The sample holds 280,000 or so distinct CDR3 sequences, under 14% seen once. The CDR3 extends over 12 amino acids. In germline, CDR1 is SGHTA, CDR2 FQGNSA. V lost 3 bases to trimming and J lost 8 bases, with 10 bases between them. This clonotype was counted at least ten times. The antigen remains unidentified. The TCR sequence derives from a male patient aged 2-15 years who had a stem cell transplant for chronic granulomatous disease, so the T cells may come from the graft donor. Material: peripheral blood, obtained 180 days after TCRalphabeta/CD19-depleted stem cell transplant. The chain has TRBV7-2 and TRBJ1-2, with TRBD1 as a possible D gene (5 bases). Here the CDR3 reads CASSLPGRGYTF. The CDR3 nucleotides read TGTGCCAGCAGCTTGCCAGGGAGGGGCTACACCTTC.